This T cell receptor beta chain comes out of a study of blood T cell repertoires in COVID-19. For the study at large: Samples representing acute and convalescent COVID-19 were sourced from the United States, Italy and Spain. Sample material is recorded as cDNA or gDNA derived from T cells, B-cell-depleted T cells, or PBMCs.

The germline V gene has CDR1 KGHDR and CDR2 SFDVKD. This CDR3 region has 16 residues. The V and J ends lost 5 bases and 4 bases, in that order; junction bases with no gene match: 6. In the authors' methods: Nucleated cell counts were estimated from reference gene primer amplification. Only in-frame clones appear in the TCRdb table, and some are missing; sequencing was by immunoSEQ multiplex PCR. V and J calls and clone size come straight from that table; D and trimming were deduced from the DNA. The sample has 110,000 or so clones; approximately 86% are singletons. This clone was seen once. This receptor was taken from a human donor in a cohort sampled during active COVID-19. Sequenced input: peripheral blood. The chain links TRBV24-1 to TRBJ2-3; 12 bases align to TRBD2. CDR3 sequence (DNA): TGTGCCACCAGTGGCTTGCTAGCGGGAGGGGCAGATACGCAGTATTTT. This encodes CATSGLLAGGADTQYF.